A few counts support the clone carrying this T cell receptor (beta chain). The germline V gene encodes CDR1 SGHVS and CDR2 FNYEAQ. V lost 2 bases and J 0 bases, leaving 14 bases between the germline ends. This CDR3 region has 17 residues. The data are from a study of T cell repertoires in cytomegalovirus infection. TCRdb reprocessed the reads via MiXCR and lists one record per CDR3 protein. In the table there are roughly 230,000 distinct CDR3 sequences, over 20% of which are singletons. The clonotype comes from a human donor in good health (CMV status not recorded). Some clones in this sample may be carry-over from other donors' samples. The V and J genes are TRBV7-6 and TRBJ2-1; D not certain. The sequencing sample was made of CD8+ T cells from PBMCs. For the CDR3, the DNA is TGTGCCAGCAGCTTAAGGGCACCTGTGAGCTCCTACAATGAGCAGTTCTTC. Translated: CASSLRAPVSSYNEQFF.